The 15 T cell receptor beta chains given below trace back to one sample, sequenced in a study of T cells in women clearing cervical HPV infection. Here immunoSEQ multiplex PCR was the method, and the copy in TCRdb shows in-frame clones only, minus some. The repertoire table contains about 23,000 clones. Sequenced sample: blood buffy coat. All receptors derive from a woman between 18 and 75 years old with a cervical HPV16 infection that either progressed to CIN3+ or cleared (not recorded which).

A note on this clone: The CDR3 end is not reached by the read, which stops 3 residues before it; the germline J gene fills it in. This chain connects TRBV18 to TRBJ1-2; D perhaps matches TRBD1 (5 bases). The CDR3 consists of 15 residues. Per germline, CDR1 KGHSH and CDR2 LQKENI. The sequenced part of the CDR3 DNA is TGTGCCAGCTCACCACGCGAGGGGACTCCCTCCGGC. It translates to CASSPREGTPSG. The CDR3, in full, reads CASSPREGTPSGYTF.

About this clone itself: The read finishes 3 residues shy of the CDR3 end, and the germline J gene is used to complete it. This chain connects TRBV14 to TRBJ2-5, with D possibly TRBD2 on 6 matching bases. CDR3 length equals 16 residues. V lost 4 bases and J lost 4, with 19 bases in between. Germline V lookup: CDR1 SGHDN, CDR2 FVKESK. The DNA read from the CDR3 is TGTGCCAGCAGCCTCCTCGAGGGTTCGGGACTAGAGACC. Protein product: CASSLLEGSGLET. The whole CDR3 protein is CASSLLEGSGLETQYF.

For this clone: Read sequence stops 3 residues before the CDR3 end, and the germline J gene provides the missing end. The rearrangement links TRBV5-4 to TRBJ2-3; D may be TRBD2 (7 bases). The length of the CDR3 is 16 residues. CDR1 and CDR2 from the germline V gene are SGHNT and YYREEE (reference sequence). With 0 bases removed from V and 1 base from J, the gap between germline ends came to 12 bases. The CDR3 sequence is CASSLAGGGRTDTQYF. Incomplete CDR3 DNA: TGTGCCAGCAGCTTGGCGGGGGGCGGGCGCACAGATACG.

A word on this clone: The read terminates 3 residues before the CDR3 end, so the remaining end is supplied by the germline J gene. The rearrangement uses TRBV18 and TRBJ1-2; D unclear. This CDR3 comprises 14 residues. CDR1 KGHSH and CDR2 LQKENI come from the germline V gene. CDR3 region: CASSPASTSNDYTF. The covered CDR3 bases are TGTGCCAGCTCACCAGCTAGCACCTCCAACGAC.

About this clone itself: Read data end 3 residues before the CDR3 end; the end is taken from the germline J gene. The rearrangement uses TRBV2 and TRBJ1-5; D perhaps matches TRBD1 (5 bases). The CDR3 consists of 14 residues. CDR1 SNHLY and CDR2 FYNNEI come from the germline V gene. Trimming took off 3 bases at V and 6 bases at J, with 12 bases between the two ends. The CDR3 spells CASSEARVGQPQHF. Incomplete CDR3 DNA: TGTGCCAGCAGTGAGGCCAGGGTTGGTCAGCCC.

In regard to this clone: The CDR3 goes on 3 residues after the read ends, and that part is filled in from the germline J gene. This rearrangement joins TRBV6-2 or TRBV6-3 to TRBJ2-7; D remains ambiguous. This CDR3 spans 13 amino acids. Trimming took 2 bases from V and 3 from J, leaving 8 bases between them. Per germline, CDR1 MNHEY and CDR2 SVGEGT. CDR3 DNA, as far as it was read: TGTGCCAGCAGTTACGGTCAGATCTACGAG. This translates into CASSYGQIYE. The entire CDR3 is CASSYGQIYEQYF.

The sequenced part of the CDR3 DNA is TGTGCCAGCAGTTTGGAACAGTTCTACGAG. As protein: CASSLEQFYE. The whole CDR3 protein reads CASSLEQFYEQYF. The rearrangement joins TRBV12-3 or TRBV12-4 to TRBJ2-7; no reliable D call. Coverage ceases 3 residues before the CDR3 finishes, and the germline J gene fills in the end. This CDR3 comprises 13 residues. V dropped 3 bases and J dropped 3 bases, with 9 bases sitting between them.

Notes on this clone: The missing CDR3 end, 3 residues past where the read stops, is filled in from the germline J gene. V gene TRBV5-1 combines with J gene TRBJ1-2; D possibly corresponds to TRBD1 (5 bases). Germline assignment: CDR1 SGHRS and CDR2 YFSETQ. This CDR3 spans 13 amino acids. Deletions cut 0 bases from V and 5 bases from J, with 8 bases between. The CDR3 reads CASSLGGAYGYTF. The sequenced CDR3 bases are TGCGCCAGCAGCTTGGGTGGGGCGTATGGC.

About this clone itself: The observed sequence ends 3 residues before the CDR3 terminus, with the missing tail filled in from the germline J gene. The chain uses TRBV2 and TRBJ2-7, with D possibly being TRBD1 (5 bases). The CDR3 is made up of 14 amino acids. CDR1 and CDR2 from the germline V gene are SNHLY and FYNNEI. V gave up 2 bases and J gave up 5 bases, with 13 bases separating them. Partial CDR3 DNA: TGTGCCAGCAGTGAAACGTCGACAGTCGACGAG. Translation gives CASSETSTVDE. The CDR3 reads in full as CASSETSTVDEQYF.

A remark on this clone: The read ends 3 residues before the CDR3 terminus; that terminus is restored from the germline J gene. This chain uses TRBV19 with TRBJ1-2, with 7 nucleotides matching TRBD1. The CDR3 runs 14 residues. CDR1 and CDR2 from the germline V gene are LNHDA and SQIVND (reference sequence). J lost 4 bases, V lost 9 bases, and 11 bases had no gene match. The part of the CDR3 DNA that was read is TGTGCCAGCTCTGGGACAGCGGACTTCTATGGC. Translation gives CASSGTADFYG. The complete CDR3 sequence is CASSGTADFYGYTF. Variable domain in full (rest from reference TRBV19 and TRBJ1-2): DGGITQSPKYLFRKEGQNVTLSCEQNLNHDAMYWYRQDPGQGLRLIYYSQIVNDFQKGDIAEGYSVSREKKESFPLTVTSAQKNPTAFYLCASSGTADFYGYTFGSGTRLTVV.

By frequency, this clone is medium-sized. The CDR3 end is not reached by the read, which stops 3 residues before it; the germline J gene fills it in. The rearrangement uses TRBV6-2 or TRBV6-3 and TRBJ2-2, with TRBD1 matching over 8 bases. The CDR3 length is 14 residues. CDR1 is MNHEY, CDR2 SVGEGT, per germline. V gave up 8 bases and J gave up 5 bases; unmatched junction bases: 7. The CDR3: CASGGQAKTGELFF. The DNA read from the CDR3 is TGTGCCAGCGGGGGACAGGCAAAGACCGGGGAG.

On this clone itself: At one end, the junction sequence differs from germline, possibly due to a read error. From the germline J gene comes the end of the CDR3, since the read stops 3 residues before it. The V call is TRBV9, the J call TRBJ2-2; 8 bases line up with TRBD1. Looked up from germline, CDR1 is SGDLS and CDR2 is YYNGEE. This CDR3 contains 17 residues. Partial CDR3 DNA: TGTGCCAGCAGCGTAGGGAGAAGACAGGGGAACGCCGGGGAG. This codes for CASSVGRRQGNAGE. The whole CDR3 is CASSVGRRQGNAGELFF.

Comments on this clone: The read ends 3 residues shy of where the CDR3 ends; the end is completed using the germline J gene. V gene TRBV6-9 combines with J gene TRBJ1-2; D unresolved. Germline loops: CDR1 MNHGY, CDR2 SVAAGI. The CDR3 consists of 14 residues. CDR3 amino acids: CASSYRPKYYDYTF. CDR3 DNA (partial): TGTGCCAGCAGTTATCGACCCAAATACTACGAC.

For this clone: The sequenced fragment ends 3 residues before the CDR3 boundary, so the rest is inferred from the germline J gene. The chain uses TRBV2 and TRBJ1-1, with D uncertain. Germline-derived CDR1 and CDR2 are SNHLY and FYNNEI. Trimming took off 7 bases at V and 0 bases at J, with 3 bases between the two ends. The CDR3 has 11 amino acids. CDR3 DNA (partial): TGTGCCAGCACCTTGAACACTGAA. Amino acids: CASTLNTE. Given in full, the CDR3 is CASTLNTEAFF. Using reference TRBV2 and TRBJ1-1 for the parts outside the CDR3, the full variable domain is EPEVTQTPSHQVTQMGQEVILRCVPISNHLYFYWYRQILGQKVEFLVSFYNNEISEKSEIFDDQFSVERPDGSNFTLKIRSTKLEDSAMYFCASTLNTEAFFGQGTRLTVV.

On this clone: The CDR3 goes on 3 residues after the read ends, and that part is filled in from the germline J gene. The genes are TRBV7-2 and TRBJ1-1; 9 nucleotides agree with TRBD1. The germline gives CDR1 SGHTA, CDR2 FQGNSA. Losses at the gene ends were 2 bases for V and 0 bases for J; bases not matched to a gene: 1. The CDR3 has 15 amino acids. The DNA read from the CDR3 is TGTGCCAGCAGCTTAAGACAGGGGGTGAACACTGAA. It yields the protein CASSLRQGVNTE. The full CDR3 is CASSLRQGVNTEAFF.